A single TCR beta chain is shown here with its context. This clonotype was counted at least ten times. Its antigen is not yet known. No base quality information exists; no much larger clone differs at one position. These data are taken from a study of T cell repertoires in cytomegalovirus infection (dated by TCRdb to 2018 to 2020). Some background on the complete study: The HLA type of each donor mattered for the analysis, because public TCR beta signatures pointed to carriage of CMV infection along with the matching HLA type.

Results the study describes overall, beyond this receptor: In both this cohort and an independent cohort of some 380 donors, the cumulative frequency of public TCR beta family members distinguished carriers of CMV infection plus the relevant HLA type. The ex vivo response was dominated by HLA-C-restricted CMV-specific TCR beta clonotypes, which also provided the single most frequent clonotype in two of eight donors.

Sequencing was carried out with an Illumina HiSeq 1500. TCRdb handled the public reads itself, with Q25 trimming in fastp and clone calling in MiXCR, and kept productive beta chains. Identical CDR3 proteins give one entry, which carries the most common genes and DNA. Present in this sample are some 400,000 distinct CDR3 sequences, roughly 18% of which were seen just once. The top ten clones comprise around 8.6% of the sample. This TCR derives from a human donor in good health (CMV status not recorded). Some clones in this sample may be carry-over from other donors' samples. The source material was PBMCs.

CDR3 loop: CASRPDGINTEAFF. Here is the DNA: TGTGCCAGCAGGCCGGACGGGATTAACACTGAAGCTTTCTTT. This sequence uses TRBV6-1 and TRBJ1-1; no confident D gene assignment can be made. The germline V gene gives CDR1 as MNHNS and CDR2 as SASEGT. Including the terminal cysteine and phenylalanine, the CDR3 comprises 14 residues. The DNA shown is the 42-base CDR3, in frame from base 1. The trim is 6 bases for V and 2 bases for J, with a gap of 13 bases between the germline ends.